This T cell receptor (beta chain) stems from a study of OX40 agonist ivuxolimab in advanced cancers. Repertoires were generated with immunoSEQ multiplex PCR, while TCRdb's copy carries only in-frame clones and drops some. The repertoire holds about 76,000 clones, with approximately 84% as singletons. The sequence came from an adult with an advanced solid tumor such as melanoma, head and neck, liver or kidney cancer. Sequenced here: CD4+ or CD8+ T cells sorted from blood, sampled in a trial of the OX40 agonist ivuxolimab.

CDR3: CTSSQEGGLNNEQFF. Here the CDR3 DNA reads TGCACCAGCAGCCAAGAAGGGGGCTTAAACAATGAGCAGTTCTTC. The genes are TRBV1 and TRBJ2-1; TRBD1, the D gene given by the table, was not confirmed from the DNA. TRBV1 represents a pseudogene. This CDR3 comprises 15 residues.